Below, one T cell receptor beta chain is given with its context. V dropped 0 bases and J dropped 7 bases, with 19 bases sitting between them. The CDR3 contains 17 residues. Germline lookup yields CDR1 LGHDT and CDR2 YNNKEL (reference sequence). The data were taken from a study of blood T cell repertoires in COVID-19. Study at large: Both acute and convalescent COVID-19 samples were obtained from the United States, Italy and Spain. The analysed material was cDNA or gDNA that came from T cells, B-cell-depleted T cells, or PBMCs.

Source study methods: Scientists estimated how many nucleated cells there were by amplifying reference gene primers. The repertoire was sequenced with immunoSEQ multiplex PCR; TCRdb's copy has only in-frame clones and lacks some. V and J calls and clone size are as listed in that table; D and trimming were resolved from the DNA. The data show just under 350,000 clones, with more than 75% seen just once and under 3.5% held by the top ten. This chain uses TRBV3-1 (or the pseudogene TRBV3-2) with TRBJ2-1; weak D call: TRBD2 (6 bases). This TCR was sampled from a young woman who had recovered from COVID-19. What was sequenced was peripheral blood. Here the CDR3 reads CASSQETPGLSGNEQFF. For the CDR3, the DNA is TGTGCCAGCAGCCAAGAGACCCCGGGACTTTCGGGTAATGAGCAGTTCTTC.